These 21 T cell receptor beta chains were sequenced from one sample in a study of identical twins. TCRdb independently ran MiXCR on the 5' RACE reads; one entry per CDR3 protein. The data contain about 530,000 distinct CDR3 sequences, nearly 15% of them singletons. Another study also made use of these data, one on yellow fever vaccine responses in identical twins.

Sequencing used CD4+ T cells sorted from blood. The receptors derive from a woman younger than 35 in good health.

At least ten counts were recorded for this clonotype. The chain links TRBV20-1 to TRBJ2-1, with 11 positions matching TRBD2. The CDR3 runs 14 residues. CDR1 is DFQATT, CDR2 SNEGSKA, per germline (reference sequence). Trimming removed 5 bases from V and 4 bases from J; junction bases left unmatched: 4. The CDR3 reads CSAAGLAAYNEQFF. The DNA for the CDR3 is TGCAGTGCTGCGGGACTAGCGGCTTACAATGAGCAGTTCTTC.

This clonotype was seen a handful of times. The chain recombines TRBV9 with TRBJ1-6; a weak D match, TRBD1 (5 bases). CDR1 is SGDLS, CDR2 YYNGEE, per germline. V was cut by 2 bases and J by 5 bases, with 11 bases left in between. This CDR3 has 15 residues. The CDR3 nucleotides read TGTGCCAGCAGCGTCCAGGGAAGTGATAATTCACCCCTCCACTTT. Its translation is CASSVQGSDNSPLHF.

This clonotype occurred a few times. This chain joins TRBV6-1 and TRBJ2-7; 8 bases are a match to TRBD1. The V segment lost 7 bases and the J segment 0 bases; nucleotides outside the gene matches: 5. The CDR3 loop spans 14 amino acids. Germline values: CDR1 MNHNS, CDR2 SASEGT. The CDR3 DNA sequence: TGTGCCAGCAAGGACAGGGAAAGCTCCTACGAGCAGTACGTC. It codes for CASKDRESSYEQYV.

The rearrangement uses TRBV18 and TRBJ2-7, with D perhaps being TRBD1 or TRBD2 (6 bases each). The CDR3 has 14 residues. Germline values: CDR1 KGHSH, CDR2 LQKENI. V was shortened by 3 bases and J by 7 bases, with 16 bases between the two germline ends. In nucleotides, the CDR3 is TGTGCCAGCTCACCCGCCGGGGGCCGTGGGGAGCAGTACTTC. Its protein product is CASSPAGGRGEQYF.

This chain links TRBV25-1 with TRBJ2-7; TRBD2 aligns across 10 bases. The ends lost 7 bases at V and 3 bases at J; junction bases unmatched: 21. Per germline, CDR1 MGHDK and CDR2 SYGVNS. The CDR3 length is 19 residues. CDR3 bases: TGTGCCAGCACCCCTCCTCCCAGGGCTAGCGGGAGTGGTGGCTACGAGCAGTACTTC. Residues: CASTPPPRASGSGGYEQYF.

The chain joins TRBV29-1 to TRBJ1-2, with no clear D. The ends were cut back, 6 bases at V and 7 bases at J, with 9 bases in the middle. This CDR3 has 10 amino acids. Germline-derived CDR1 and CDR2 are SQVTM and ANQGSEA. CDR3 residues: CSVWVGGYTF. DNA for the CDR3: TGCAGCGTCTGGGTCGGTGGCTACACCTTC.

This clonotype came up a few times. The J gene is TRBJ2-7, the V gene TRBV28; a weak D match, TRBD1 (7 bases). From germline, CDR1 is MDHEN and CDR2 SYDVKM. V dropped 4 bases and J dropped 0 bases, with 10 bases sitting between them. The CDR3 loop spans 14 amino acids. In nucleotides, the CDR3 is TGTGCCAGCAGTTCAGGGGGGTCCTCCTACGAGCAGTACGTC. This encodes CASSSGGSSYEQYV.

This clonotype came up a few times. The rearrangement links TRBV5-1 to TRBJ2-7, with TRBD1 matching 8 bases. V lost 1 base and J lost 2; bases outside the gene matches: 8. Per germline, CDR1 SGHRS and CDR2 YFSETQ. The CDR3 runs 16 residues. The DNA of the CDR3 is TGCGCCAGCAGCTTGACACCGGGACAGGAAACCTACGAGCAGTACTTC. It encodes CASSLTPGQETYEQYF.

The V gene is TRBV6-1, the J gene TRBJ2-3, with TRBD2 identical over 12 bases. This CDR3 region has 16 residues. In germline, CDR1 is MNHNS, CDR2 SASEGT. Trimming cost V 5 bases and J 2 bases; bases outside gene matches: 5. The CDR3: CASSKLAGGFTDTQYF. CDR3 DNA: TGTGCCAGCAGTAAACTAGCGGGGGGCTTCACAGATACGCAGTATTTT.

This clonotype was picked up many times. The CDR3 sequence is CSVSGLALGEQFF. CDR3 bases: TGCAGCGTGTCGGGACTAGCCCTCGGGGAGCAGTTCTTC. The chain uses TRBV29-1 and TRBJ2-1; 9 positions agree with TRBD2. Germline CDR1 and CDR2: SQVTM and ANQGSEA. The CDR3 contains 13 residues. Trimming removed 6 bases from V and 10 bases from J; junction bases left unmatched: 10.

This chain connects TRBV5-1 to TRBJ2-2, with D possibly being TRBD2 (5 bases). With 0 bases removed from V and 7 bases from J, the gap between germline ends came to 22 bases. CDR1 SGHRS and CDR2 YFSETQ come from the germline V gene. This CDR3 spans 18 amino acids. The CDR3 protein is CASSLVGWESSLNGELFF. CDR3 sequence (DNA): TGCGCCAGCAGCTTGGTGGGCTGGGAGTCCTCGTTGAACGGGGAGCTGTTTTTT.

The V gene is TRBV7-7, the J gene TRBJ2-3; 9 nucleotides line up with TRBD1. The length of the CDR3 is 13 residues. Germline V gene sequence: CDR1 SSHAT, CDR2 FNYEAQ (reference sequence). V shed 5 bases and J 6 bases; nucleotides not matched to a gene: 3. The CDR3 loop is CASSKTGGDTQYF. The CDR3 DNA is TGTGCCAGCAGCAAGACAGGGGGTGATACGCAGTATTTT.

J is TRBJ2-3 and V is TRBV27, with 8 bases that match TRBD1. The germline CDR1 and CDR2 sequences are MNHEY and SMNVEV (reference sequence). The CDR3 sequence is 15 residues long. J was trimmed by 3 bases and V by 8 bases; bases with no gene match: 10. Here the CDR3 DNA reads TGTGCCAGCGGGGTTACAGGGGGAAAGACAGATACGCAGTATTTT. Translated: CASGVTGGKTDTQYF.

This clonotype has more than one count but fewer than ten. The chain joins TRBV28 to TRBJ2-5; D call uncertain. Germline V gene data show CDR1 as MDHEN and CDR2 as SYDVKM. The CDR3 sequence is 13 residues long. Trimming left V 6 bases short and J 2 bases short, with 10 bases between. The chain's CDR3 is CASRGTAQETQYF. The CDR3, as DNA: TGTGCCAGCAGGGGAACGGCACAAGAGACCCAGTACTTC.

The rearrangement links TRBV9 to TRBJ2-7; TRBD1 aligns across 7 bases. V lost 4 bases and J lost 1; bases outside the gene matches: 11. From germline, CDR1 is SGDLS and CDR2 YYNGEE. The CDR3 consists of 16 residues. The CDR3 DNA follows: TGTGCCAGCAGCTCCGGAGACAGGGTAAAGTCCTACGAGCAGTACTTC. This encodes CASSSGDRVKSYEQYF.

The V call is TRBV6-9, the J call TRBJ1-1; unclear D gene. This CDR3 has 16 residues. Germline-derived CDR1 and CDR2 are MNHGY and SVAAGI. The V gene lost 1 base and the J gene lost 1 base, with 13 bases spanning the gap. The CDR3 loop is CASSYWSGRENTEAFF. As DNA, the CDR3 is TGTGCCAGCAGTTATTGGTCAGGACGGGAGAACACTGAAGCTTTCTTT.

This clonotype was seen a handful of times. This chain uses TRBV20-1 with TRBJ2-3; 8 bases align to TRBD2. J was trimmed by 5 bases and V by 4 bases; bases with no gene match: 8. CDR3 length: 14 residues. Looked up from germline, CDR1 is DFQATT and CDR2 is SNEGSKA (reference sequence). In nucleotides, the CDR3 is TGCAGTGCTACTGAGCGGGAGAGAGGAGATACGCAGTATTTT. Translating it yields CSATERERGDTQYF.

The V gene is TRBV29-1, the J gene TRBJ2-5; 7 bases match TRBD1. CDR3 length: 13 amino acids. The trim removed 6 bases at V and 5 bases at J, leaving 9 bases unmatched. Germline-derived CDR1 and CDR2 are SQVTM and ANQGSEA. In DNA, the CDR3 is TGCAGCGTCGAGAGGGGGCGCCAGGAGACCCAGTACTTC. This gives the protein CSVERGRQETQYF.

The V call is TRBV7-4, the J call TRBJ1-5; no firm D call. V dropped 3 bases and J dropped 1 base, with 13 bases sitting between them. The V gene's germline CDR1 is SGHVT and CDR2 SQSDAQ. The CDR3 spans 16 residues. This chain's CDR3 is CASSLRVNLSNQPQHF. The CDR3 DNA sequence: TGTGCCAGCAGCTTGCGGGTGAACCTAAGCAATCAGCCCCAGCATTTT.

This clonotype was detected ten times or more. The chain recombines TRBV4-2 with TRBJ2-1; D gene ambiguous. Germline lookup yields CDR1 LGHNA and CDR2 YNFKEQ. With 0 bases removed from V and 0 bases from J, the gap between germline ends came to 9 bases. The CDR3 contains 16 residues. The CDR3 is CASSQEPGSSYNEQFF. CDR3 DNA sequence: TGTGCCAGCAGCCAAGAGCCAGGCAGCTCCTACAATGAGCAGTTCTTC.

The V gene is TRBV20-1, the J gene TRBJ2-7; 14 nucleotides line up with TRBD2. The CDR3 runs to 15 residues. CDR1 is DFQATT and CDR2 is SNEGSKA in the germline V gene (reference sequence). J was trimmed by 6 bases and V by 1 base; bases with no gene match: 5. The CDR3, as DNA: TGCAGTGCTAGAGCCGGACTAGCGGGGGGAAGCGAGCAGTACGTC. This encodes CSARAGLAGGSEQYV.